The TCR beta chain under discussion was sequenced for a study of shared clonotypes between healthy human individuals. Here immunoSEQ multiplex PCR was the method, and the copy in TCRdb shows in-frame clones only, minus some. The profile shows about 460,000 clones, around 77% of them singletons. This clone was counted once. With V trimmed by 7 bases and J by 5 bases, 8 bases remained unmatched. The CDR3 contains 14 residues. Germline V gene data show CDR1 as MNHEY and CDR2 as SVGAGI. Specimen: PBMCs. The chain carries TRBV6-5 and TRBJ2-7, with TRBD2 identical over 10 bases. The TCR originated in a woman aged 40 to 50 in good health. Some clones in this sample may be carry-over from other donors' samples. CDR3 sequence: CASNPSGRPHEQYF. The CDR3 DNA reads TGTGCCAGCAATCCTAGCGGGAGACCCCACGAGCAGTACTTC.